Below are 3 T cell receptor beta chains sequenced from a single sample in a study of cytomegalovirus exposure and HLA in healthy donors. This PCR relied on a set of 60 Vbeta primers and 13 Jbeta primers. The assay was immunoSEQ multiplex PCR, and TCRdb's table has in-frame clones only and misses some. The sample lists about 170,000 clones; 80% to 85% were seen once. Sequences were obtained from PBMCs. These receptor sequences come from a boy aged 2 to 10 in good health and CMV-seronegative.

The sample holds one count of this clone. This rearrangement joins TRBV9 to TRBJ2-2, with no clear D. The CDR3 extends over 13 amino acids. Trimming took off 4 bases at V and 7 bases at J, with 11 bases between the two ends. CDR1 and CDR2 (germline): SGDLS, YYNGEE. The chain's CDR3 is CASSLRSSGELFF. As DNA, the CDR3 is TGTGCCAGCAGCTTGCGGTCGAGCGGGGAGCTGTTTTTT.

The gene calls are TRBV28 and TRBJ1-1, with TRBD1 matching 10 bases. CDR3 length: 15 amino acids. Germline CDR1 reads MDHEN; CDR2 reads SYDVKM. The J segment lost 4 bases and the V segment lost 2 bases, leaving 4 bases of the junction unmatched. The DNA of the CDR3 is TGTGCCAGCAGTTTAGGGACAGGGGTTTTCACTGAAGCTTTCTTT. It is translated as CASSLGTGVFTEAFF.

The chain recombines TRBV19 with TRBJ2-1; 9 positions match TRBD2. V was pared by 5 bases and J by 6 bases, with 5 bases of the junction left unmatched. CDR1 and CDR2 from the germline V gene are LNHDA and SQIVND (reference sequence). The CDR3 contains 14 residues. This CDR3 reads CASSGAGGPNEQFF. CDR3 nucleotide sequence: TGTGCCAGTAGTGGGGCGGGAGGGCCCAATGAGCAGTTCTTC.